Only a few counts were recorded for the clone carrying this T cell receptor (beta chain). The antigen remains undetermined. The sample belongs to a study of beta chain features in type 1 diabetes. Findings and caveats of the study: The study found fewer insertions and more deletions at VDJ junctions in type 1 diabetes patients.

The entirety of the isolated RNA underwent reverse transcription, so expressed TCRB transcripts were sequenced. The data were produced by immunoSEQ multiplex PCR, yet TCRdb's version contains in-frame clones alone and is incomplete. This repertoire shows some 360,000 clones, around 20% found once; its top ten account for 0.035% to 0.055%. The germline CDR1 and CDR2 sequences are SQVTM and ANQGSEA. V was cut by 6 bases and J by 3 bases, with 10 bases left in between. CDR3 size: 12 residues. The chain carries TRBV29-1 and TRBJ2-3; D is unclear. The sequenced sample was naive CD4+ T cells from blood. This TCR derives from a young woman in good health. Here the CDR3 DNA reads TGCAGCGTCGTTGCGGCAACAGATACGCAGTATTTT. This translates into CSVVAATDTQYF.